Listed below are T cell receptor beta chains from one sample, sequenced in a study of T-cell reconstitution after alpha-beta-depleted transplantation in children. TCRdb called the PCR reads again in MiXCR, with one record for every CDR3 protein. The profile shows around 490,000 distinct CDR3 sequences, about an eighth of them singletons. The material sequenced was PBMCs, mostly from graft donor cells, taken 180 days after TCRalphabeta/CD19-depleted stem cell transplant. These receptors were collected from a female patient aged 2 to 10 who had a stem cell transplant for aplastic anemia, so the T cells may come from the graft donor. Both conserved end residues are part of each CDR3. A D gene is named only where the DNA matches it firmly. Part of the rows lack a size; the others show once, few, many or a class for expanded clones.

j_call,v_call,clone_size,d_call,cdr3_aa,cdr3_nt
TRBJ1-1,TRBV24-1,NA,NA,CATSDSGISRRAFF,TGTGCCACCAGTGACTCGGGCATATCCAGGCGAGCTTTCTTT
TRBJ2-1,TRBV29-1,many,NA,CSVEFPEWVNEQFF,TGCAGCGTTGAATTCCCTGAGTGGGTCAATGAGCAGTTCTTC
TRBJ2-6,TRBV28,many,TRBD1,CASSLGGTVFSGANVLTF,TGTGCCAGCAGTTTAGGTGGGACAGTTTTCTCTGGGGCCAACGTCCTGACTTTC
TRBJ2-7,TRBV7-8,NA,NA,CASSLDRGREQYF,TGTGCCAGCAGCTTAGACCGAGGCCGCGAGCAGTACTTC
TRBJ2-1,TRBV12-3/TRBV12-4,NA,NA,CASSLSQGYEQFF,TGTGCCAGCAGTTTATCTCAGGGTTATGAGCAGTTCTTC
TRBJ1-3,TRBV20-1,many,NA,CSARDTGRPGNTIYF,TGCAGTGCTAGAGATACAGGGCGTCCTGGAAACACCATATATTTT
TRBJ2-1,TRBV20-1,few,TRBD2,CSARERGRTNEQFF,TGCAGTGCTAGAGAACGCGGGAGGACAAATGAGCAGTTCTTC
TRBJ2-6,TRBV12-3/TRBV12-4,few,NA,CASNKRGTGANVLTF,TGTGCCAGCAACAAAAGGGGGACCGGGGCCAACGTCCTGACTTTC
TRBJ2-5,TRBV11-2,NA,NA,CASSSLAQETQYF,TGTGCCAGCAGCTCGCTCGCCCAAGAGACCCAGTACTTC
TRBJ2-3,TRBV11-3,few,NA,CASSPERRATDTQYF,TGTGCCAGCAGCCCCGAGCGCAGGGCCACAGATACGCAGTATTTT
TRBJ2-3,TRBV12-3/TRBV12-4,few,TRBD2,CASSLAAGLPTQYF,TGTGCCAGCAGTTTAGCAGCGGGACTTCCTACGCAGTATTTT
TRBJ1-5,TRBV15,NA,TRBD1,CATSSNRDRSLMGQPQHF,TGTGCCACCAGCAGCAACCGGGACAGATCTCTGATGGGACAGCCCCAGCATTTT
TRBJ2-1,TRBV10-3,many,TRBD2,CAISGTSGGPQYNEQFF,TGTGCCATCAGCGGGACTAGCGGAGGGCCGCAGTACAATGAGCAGTTCTTC
TRBJ2-2,TRBV13,NA,TRBD2,CASSSPLAGDTGELFF,TGTGCCAGCAGCTCGCCACTAGCGGGAGACACCGGGGAGCTGTTTTTT
TRBJ2-7,TRBV30,NA,TRBD2,CAWSVGRESSEQYF,TGTGCCTGGAGTGTAGGGCGGGAGAGCAGCGAGCAGTACTTC
TRBJ1-1,TRBV18,few,NA,CASSPLVGGGNTEAFF,TGTGCCAGCTCACCACTGGTCGGAGGGGGAAACACTGAAGCTTTCTTT
TRBJ2-5,TRBV5-1,NA,TRBD1,CASTASGQRQETQYF,TGCGCCAGCACTGCATCGGGACAGCGACAAGAGACCCAGTACTTC
TRBJ1-3,TRBV5-1,NA,NA,CASSLDRQSSGNTIYF,TGCGCCAGCAGCTTGGACAGACAGAGCTCTGGAAACACCATATATTTT
TRBJ2-2,TRBV11-1,few,TRBD2,CASSSLRSSGSGAGELFF,TGTGCCAGCAGCTCCCTAAGGTCTAGCGGGAGCGGCGCCGGGGAGCTGTTTTTT
TRBJ2-6,TRBV11-2,once,NA,CASSPDPYSGANVLTF,TGTGCCAGCAGCCCCGACCCATACTCTGGGGCCAACGTCCTGACTTTC
TRBJ2-5,TRBV7-2,NA,NA,CASSSPLLGGPGETQYF,TGTGCCAGCAGCTCCCCTCTATTAGGGGGGCCGGGAGAGACCCAGTACTTC
TRBJ2-5,TRBV28,NA,TRBD2,CASSLILAEDQETQYF,TGTGCCAGCAGTTTGATACTAGCGGAGGACCAAGAGACCCAGTACTTC
TRBJ2-7,TRBV27,few,NA,CASSSPLAGGAYEQYF,TGTGCCAGCAGTTCCCCGCTGGCAGGGGGGGCCTACGAGCAGTACTTC
TRBJ2-1,TRBV7-8,few,NA,CASSLAIEQFF,TGTGCCAGCAGCCTAGCGATTGAGCAGTTCTTC
TRBJ2-1,TRBV24-1,NA,NA,CATSGIGGSDYNEQFF,TGTGCCACCAGTGGAATCGGAGGGTCAGACTACAATGAGCAGTTCTTC
TRBJ1-1,TRBV7-2,many,NA,CASSPSRPLMNTEAFF,TGTGCCAGCAGCCCAAGCCGACCGCTGATGAACACTGAAGCTTTCTTT
TRBJ2-6,TRBV10-3,NA,TRBD1,CAISERGTAGANVLTF,TGTGCCATCAGTGAGAGGGGGACAGCTGGGGCCAACGTCCTGACTTTC
TRBJ1-1,TRBV12-3/TRBV12-4,NA,TRBD1,CASSFLFGQGSTEAFF,TGTGCCAGCAGTTTTTTATTTGGACAGGGGTCCACTGAAGCTTTCTTT
TRBJ2-7,TRBV19,NA,NA,CASSLDPAVEEQYF,TGTGCCAGTAGTCTGGACCCAGCAGTGGAAGAGCAGTACTTC
TRBJ1-2,TRBV5-6,few,NA,CASSLFRDVLYGYTF,TGTGCCAGCAGCTTATTCCGGGACGTTCTCTATGGCTACACCTTC
TRBJ2-1,TRBV29-1,many,NA,CSVGPTTYNEQFF,TGCAGCGTGGGACCCACAACCTACAATGAGCAGTTCTTC
TRBJ2-1,TRBV11-2,NA,NA,CASSQRRGFGYNEQFF,TGTGCCAGCAGCCAACGCAGGGGATTCGGATACAATGAGCAGTTCTTC
TRBJ2-2,TRBV7-7,many,NA,CASSHSDATGELFF,TGTGCCAGCAGTCACTCGGATGCAACCGGGGAGCTGTTTTTT
TRBJ2-7,TRBV7-2,few,TRBD2,CASSPMTSGWDEQYF,TGTGCCAGCAGCCCGATGACTAGCGGTTGGGACGAGCAGTACTTC
TRBJ2-1,TRBV4-3,NA,NA,CASSHLTRGRGPSYNEQFF,TGCGCCAGCAGCCACCTGACTAGGGGGCGGGGGCCCTCCTACAATGAGCAGTTCTTC
TRBJ1-5,TRBV11-2,NA,NA,CASSLGLGGFSNQPQHF,TGTGCCAGCAGCTTAGGGTTAGGGGGATTCTCCAATCAGCCCCAGCATTTT
TRBJ2-1,TRBV7-2,many,TRBD2,CASSRTRDSYNEQFF,TGTGCCAGCAGCCGGACTAGGGATTCCTACAATGAGCAGTTCTTC
TRBJ2-3,TRBV6-2/TRBV6-3,few,TRBD2,CASSPGTSGSFTDTQYF,TGTGCCAGCAGTCCCGGGACTAGCGGGAGCTTCACAGATACGCAGTATTTT
TRBJ1-1,TRBV9,NA,NA,CASSPGRGQGEAFF,TGTGCCAGCAGCCCAGGACGGGGGCAAGGGGAAGCTTTCTTT
TRBJ1-2,TRBV12-3/TRBV12-4,NA,NA,CASIGQGTQVNYGYTF,TGTGCCAGCATCGGCCAGGGGACGCAAGTCAACTATGGCTACACCTTC
TRBJ1-5,TRBV28,few,TRBD1,CASSPSPPRDRGNQPQHF,TGTGCCAGCAGTCCCTCCCCCCCCCGGGACAGGGGTAATCAGCCCCAGCATTTT
TRBJ2-2,TRBV24-1,NA,NA,CATSGGTVNTGELFF,TGTGCCACCAGCGGGGGGACAGTTAACACCGGGGAGCTGTTTTTT
TRBJ2-2,TRBV24-1,many,TRBD1,CATSDLGTGLAGELFF,TGTGCCACCAGTGACCTCGGGACAGGGTTAGCCGGGGAGCTGTTTTTT
TRBJ1-2,TRBV7-9,NA,NA,CASSLATGYYGYTF,TGTGCCAGCAGCTTAGCGACGGGGTACTATGGCTACACCTTC
TRBJ1-3,TRBV5-6,NA,NA,CASRPLDSGNTIYF,TGTGCCAGCAGACCACTTGACTCTGGAAACACCATATATTTT
TRBJ1-3,TRBV7-2,NA,NA,CASSFAGSGSRSGNTIYF,TGTGCCAGCAGCTTTGCAGGCTCGGGTAGCCGCTCTGGAAACACCATATATTTT
TRBJ2-2,TRBV29-1,NA,NA,CSVRGGRDTGELFF,TGCAGCGTCAGGGGCGGGAGAGACACCGGGGAGCTGTTTTTT
TRBJ2-3,TRBV6-5,NA,TRBD2,CASSYKLAGWASTDTQYF,TGTGCCAGCAGTTACAAGCTAGCGGGGTGGGCTAGCACAGATACGCAGTATTTT
TRBJ2-3,TRBV29-1,NA,TRBD2,CSVDRYSGSRTDTQYF,TGCAGCGTTGATAGATATAGCGGGAGTCGCACAGATACGCAGTATTTT
TRBJ1-5,TRBV20-1,few,TRBD1,CSAKDRGVGNQPQHF,TGCAGTGCTAAGGACAGGGGGGTTGGCAATCAGCCCCAGCATTTT
TRBJ2-1,TRBV4-1,few,NA,CASRYERGGNEQFF,TGCGCCAGCAGATATGAAAGGGGGGGCAATGAGCAGTTCTTC